Sequencing of this TCR beta chain was carried out in a study of graft-versus-host responses after intestinal transplantation. CDR3 length: 13 residues. J gave up 0 bases and V 9 bases, and 1 base lay outside the gene matches. The germline gives CDR1 ENHRY, CDR2 SYGVKD. Details on this clone: Its antigen is unknown.

TCRdb's copy holds only in-frame clones and misses some; the assay was immunoSEQ multiplex PCR. The sample contains 100,000 to 140,000 clones, approximately 90% of which appear only once. The chain couples TRBV10-3 to TRBJ1-1; 10 bases are shared with TRBD1. The TCR originated in a human donor who was the organ donor for an intestinal transplant. Sequencing used unstimulated CD4+ T cells sorted from spleen or lymph node cells, obtained before transplant. The CDR3 DNA follows: TGTGCCATGGGGACAGGGGTGAACACTGAAGCTTTCTTT. Amino acids: CAMGTGVNTEAFF.